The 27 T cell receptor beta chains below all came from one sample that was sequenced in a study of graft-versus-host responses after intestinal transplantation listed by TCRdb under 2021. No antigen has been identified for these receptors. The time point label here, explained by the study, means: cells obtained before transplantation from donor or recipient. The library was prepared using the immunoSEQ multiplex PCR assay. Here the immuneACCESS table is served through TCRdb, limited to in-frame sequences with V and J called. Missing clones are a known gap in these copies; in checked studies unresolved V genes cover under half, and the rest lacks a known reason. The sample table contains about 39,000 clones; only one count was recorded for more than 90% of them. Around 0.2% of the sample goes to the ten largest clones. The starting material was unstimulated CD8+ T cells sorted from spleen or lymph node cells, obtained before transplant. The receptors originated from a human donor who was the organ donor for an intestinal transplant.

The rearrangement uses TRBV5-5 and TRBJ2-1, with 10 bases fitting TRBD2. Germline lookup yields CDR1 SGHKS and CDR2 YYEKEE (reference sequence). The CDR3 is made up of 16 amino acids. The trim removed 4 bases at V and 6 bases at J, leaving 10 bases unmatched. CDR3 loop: CASSRELAGLSNEQFF. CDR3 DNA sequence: TGTGCCAGCAGCAGGGAACTAGCGGGGCTATCCAATGAGCAGTTCTTC.

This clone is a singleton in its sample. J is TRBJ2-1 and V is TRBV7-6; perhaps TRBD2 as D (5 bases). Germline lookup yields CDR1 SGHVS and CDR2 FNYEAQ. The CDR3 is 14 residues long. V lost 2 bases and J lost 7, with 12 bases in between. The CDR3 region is CASSLMISGNEQFF. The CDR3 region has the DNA TGTGCCAGCAGCTTAATGATCAGCGGAAATGAGCAGTTCTTC.

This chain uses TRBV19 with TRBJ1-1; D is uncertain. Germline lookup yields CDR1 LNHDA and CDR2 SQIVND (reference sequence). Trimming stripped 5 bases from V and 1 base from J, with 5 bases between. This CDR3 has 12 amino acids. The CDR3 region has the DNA TGTGCCAGTAGTCGGGGGAACACTGAAGCTTTCTTT. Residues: CASSRGNTEAFF.

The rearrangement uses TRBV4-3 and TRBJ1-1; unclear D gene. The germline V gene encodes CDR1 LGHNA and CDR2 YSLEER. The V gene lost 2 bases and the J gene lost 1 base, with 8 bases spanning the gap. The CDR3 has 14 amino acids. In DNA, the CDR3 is TGCGCCAGCAGCCAAATATCAGGGAACACTGAAGCTTTCTTT. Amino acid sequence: CASSQISGNTEAFF.

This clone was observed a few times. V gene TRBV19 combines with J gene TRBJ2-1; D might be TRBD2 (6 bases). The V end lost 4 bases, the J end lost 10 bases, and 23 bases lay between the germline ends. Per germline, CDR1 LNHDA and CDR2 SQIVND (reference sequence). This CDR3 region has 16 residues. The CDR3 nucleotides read TGTGCCAGTAGTAATGGATACGGAGGGGCGCGCCGGGAGCAGTTCTTC. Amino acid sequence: CASSNGYGGARREQFF.

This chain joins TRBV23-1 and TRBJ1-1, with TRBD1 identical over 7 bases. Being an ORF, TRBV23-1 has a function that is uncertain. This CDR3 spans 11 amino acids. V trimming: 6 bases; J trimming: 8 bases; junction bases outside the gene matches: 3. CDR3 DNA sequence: TGCGCCAGCAGAAGGGGGCGGGAAGCTTTCTTT. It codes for CASRRGREAFF.

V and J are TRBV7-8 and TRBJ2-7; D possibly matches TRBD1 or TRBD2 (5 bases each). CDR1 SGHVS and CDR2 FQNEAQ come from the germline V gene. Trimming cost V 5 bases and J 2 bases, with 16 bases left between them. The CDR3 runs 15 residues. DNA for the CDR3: TGTGCCAGCAGCATACCGCCGGGGCCCACCTACGAGCAGTACTTC. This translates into CASSIPPGPTYEQYF.

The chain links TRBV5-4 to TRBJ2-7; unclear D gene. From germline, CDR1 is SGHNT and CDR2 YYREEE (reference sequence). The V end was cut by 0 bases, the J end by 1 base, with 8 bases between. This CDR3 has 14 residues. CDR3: CASSLVRWSYEQYF. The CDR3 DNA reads TGTGCCAGCAGCTTGGTGCGATGGTCCTACGAGCAGTACTTC.

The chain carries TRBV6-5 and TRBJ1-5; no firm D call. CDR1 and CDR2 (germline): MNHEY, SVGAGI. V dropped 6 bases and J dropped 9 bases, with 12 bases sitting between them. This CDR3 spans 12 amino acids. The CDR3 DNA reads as TGTGCCAGCAGCCTCCTGGGTGGGCCCCAGCATTTT. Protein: CASSLLGGPQHF.

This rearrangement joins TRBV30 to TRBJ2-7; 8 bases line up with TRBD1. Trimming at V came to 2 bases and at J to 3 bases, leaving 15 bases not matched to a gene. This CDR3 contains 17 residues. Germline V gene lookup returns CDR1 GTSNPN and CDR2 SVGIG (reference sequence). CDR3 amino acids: CAWSPKRGRGRIYEQYF. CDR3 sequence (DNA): TGTGCCTGGAGTCCGAAAAGGGGCAGGGGGCGAATCTACGAGCAGTACTTC.

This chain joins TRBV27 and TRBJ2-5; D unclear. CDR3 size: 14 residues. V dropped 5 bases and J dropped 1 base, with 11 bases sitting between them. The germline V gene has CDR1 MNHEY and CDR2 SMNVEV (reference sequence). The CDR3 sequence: CASSPPDFQETQYF. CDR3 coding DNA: TGTGCCAGCAGTCCGCCCGACTTCCAAGAGACCCAGTACTTC.

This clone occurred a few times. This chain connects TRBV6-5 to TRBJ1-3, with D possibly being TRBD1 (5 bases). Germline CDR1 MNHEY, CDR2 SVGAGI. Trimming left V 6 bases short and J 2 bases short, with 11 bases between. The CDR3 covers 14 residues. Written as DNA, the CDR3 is TGTGCCAGCAGGGGAGGGGAGGCTGGAAACACCATATATTTT. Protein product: CASRGGEAGNTIYF.

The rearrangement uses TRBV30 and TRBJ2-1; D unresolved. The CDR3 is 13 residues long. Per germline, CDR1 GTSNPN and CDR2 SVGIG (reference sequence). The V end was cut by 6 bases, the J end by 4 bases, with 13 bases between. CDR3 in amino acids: CACISETYNEQFF. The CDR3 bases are TGTGCCTGCATTTCCGAAACTTACAATGAGCAGTTCTTC.

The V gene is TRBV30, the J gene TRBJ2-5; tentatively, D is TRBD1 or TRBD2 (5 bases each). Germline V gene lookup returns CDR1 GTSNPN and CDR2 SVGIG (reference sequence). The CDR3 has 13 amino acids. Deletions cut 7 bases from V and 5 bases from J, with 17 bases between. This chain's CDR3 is CASIIDEGETQYF. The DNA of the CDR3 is TGTGCCTCCATAATCGATGAGGGGGAGACCCAGTACTTC.

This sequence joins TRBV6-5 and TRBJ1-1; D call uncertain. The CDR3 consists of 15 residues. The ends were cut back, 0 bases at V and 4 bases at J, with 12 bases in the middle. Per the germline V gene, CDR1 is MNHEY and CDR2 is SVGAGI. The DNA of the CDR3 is TGTGCCAGCAGTTACTCGGGGTTGGACCGCACTGAAGCTTTCTTT. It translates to CASSYSGLDRTEAFF.

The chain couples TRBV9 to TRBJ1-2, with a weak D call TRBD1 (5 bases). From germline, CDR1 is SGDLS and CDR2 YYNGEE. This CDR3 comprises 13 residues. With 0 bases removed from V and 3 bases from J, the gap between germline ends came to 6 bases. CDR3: CASSVARDYGYTF. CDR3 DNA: TGTGCCAGCAGCGTAGCCAGGGACTATGGCTACACCTTC. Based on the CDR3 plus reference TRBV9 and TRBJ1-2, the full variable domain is DSGVTQTPKHLITATGQRVTLRCSPRSGDLSVYWYQQSLDQGLQFLIQYYNGEERAKGNILERFSAQQFPDLHSELNLSSLELGDSALYFCASSVARDYGYTFGSGTRLTVV.

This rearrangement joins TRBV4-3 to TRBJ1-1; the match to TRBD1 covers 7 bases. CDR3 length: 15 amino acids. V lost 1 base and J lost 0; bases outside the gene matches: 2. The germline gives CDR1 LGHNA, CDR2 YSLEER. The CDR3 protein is CASSQGTGLNTEAFF. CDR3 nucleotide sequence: TGCGCCAGCAGCCAAGGGACAGGACTGAACACTGAAGCTTTCTTT.

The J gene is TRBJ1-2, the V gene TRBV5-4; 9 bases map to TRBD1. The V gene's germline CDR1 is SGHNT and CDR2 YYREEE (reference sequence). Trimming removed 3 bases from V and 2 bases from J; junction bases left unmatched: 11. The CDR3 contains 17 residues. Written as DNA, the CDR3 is TGTGCCAGCAGCTGGGAAGGTGGACAGGGGTCCAACTATGGCTACACCTTC. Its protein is CASSWEGGQGSNYGYTF.

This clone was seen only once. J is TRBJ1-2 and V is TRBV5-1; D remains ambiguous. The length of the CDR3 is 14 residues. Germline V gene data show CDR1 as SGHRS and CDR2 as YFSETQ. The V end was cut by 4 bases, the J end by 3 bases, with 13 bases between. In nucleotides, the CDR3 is TGCGCCAGCAGCCGAAGACTGGCGGACTATGGCTACACCTTC. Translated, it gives CASSRRLADYGYTF.

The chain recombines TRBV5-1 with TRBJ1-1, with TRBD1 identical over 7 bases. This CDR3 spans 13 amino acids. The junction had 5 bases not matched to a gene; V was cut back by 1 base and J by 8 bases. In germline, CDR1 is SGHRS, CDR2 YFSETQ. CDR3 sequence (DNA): TGCGCCAGCAGCTTGACAGGGGCCCTCGAAGCTTTCTTT. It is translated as CASSLTGALEAFF.

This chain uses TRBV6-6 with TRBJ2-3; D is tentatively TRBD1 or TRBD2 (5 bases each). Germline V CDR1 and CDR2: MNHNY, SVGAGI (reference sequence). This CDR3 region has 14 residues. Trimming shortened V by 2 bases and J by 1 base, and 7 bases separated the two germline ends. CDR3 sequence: CASSYEGRTDTQYF. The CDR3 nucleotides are TGTGCCAGCAGTTACGAGGGACGCACAGATACGCAGTATTTT.

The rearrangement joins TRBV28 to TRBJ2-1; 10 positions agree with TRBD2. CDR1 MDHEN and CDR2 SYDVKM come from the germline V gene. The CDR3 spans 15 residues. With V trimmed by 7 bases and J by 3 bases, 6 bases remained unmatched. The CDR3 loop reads CASNGIAGGYNEQFF. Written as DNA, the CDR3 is TGTGCCAGCAATGGGATAGCGGGGGGCTACAATGAGCAGTTCTTC.

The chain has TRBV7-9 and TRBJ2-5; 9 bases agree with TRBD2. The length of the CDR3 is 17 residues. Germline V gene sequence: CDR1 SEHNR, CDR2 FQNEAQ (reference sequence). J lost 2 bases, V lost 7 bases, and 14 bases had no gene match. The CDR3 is CASTLLLRRGGQETQYF. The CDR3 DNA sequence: TGTGCCAGCACCCTGCTCTTGCGGCGGGGGGGTCAAGAGACCCAGTACTTC.

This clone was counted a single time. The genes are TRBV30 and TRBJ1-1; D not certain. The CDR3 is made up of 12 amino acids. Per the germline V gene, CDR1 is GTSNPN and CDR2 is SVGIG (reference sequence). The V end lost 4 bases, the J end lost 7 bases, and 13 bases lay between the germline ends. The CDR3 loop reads CAWTGVADEAFF. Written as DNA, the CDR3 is TGTGCCTGGACCGGGGTCGCGGATGAAGCTTTCTTT.

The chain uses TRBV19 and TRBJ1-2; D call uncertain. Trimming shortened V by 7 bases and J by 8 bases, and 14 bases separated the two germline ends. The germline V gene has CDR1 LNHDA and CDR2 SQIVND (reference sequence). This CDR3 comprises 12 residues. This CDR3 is CASKAWDWGYTF. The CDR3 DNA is TGTGCCAGTAAAGCGTGGGATTGGGGCTACACCTTC.

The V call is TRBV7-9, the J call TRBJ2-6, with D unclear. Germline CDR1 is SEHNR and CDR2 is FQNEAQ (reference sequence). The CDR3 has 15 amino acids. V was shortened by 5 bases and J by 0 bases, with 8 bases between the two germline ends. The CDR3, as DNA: TGTGCCAGCAGCCCCGGGCCCTCTGGGGCCAACGTCCTGACTTTC. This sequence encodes CASSPGPSGANVLTF.

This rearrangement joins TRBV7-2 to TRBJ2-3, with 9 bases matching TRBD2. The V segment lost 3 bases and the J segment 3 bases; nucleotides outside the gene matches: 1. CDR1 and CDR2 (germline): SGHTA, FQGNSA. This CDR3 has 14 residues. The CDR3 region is CASSFSGGTDTQYF. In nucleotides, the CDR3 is TGTGCCAGCAGCTTTAGCGGGGGAACAGATACGCAGTATTTT.